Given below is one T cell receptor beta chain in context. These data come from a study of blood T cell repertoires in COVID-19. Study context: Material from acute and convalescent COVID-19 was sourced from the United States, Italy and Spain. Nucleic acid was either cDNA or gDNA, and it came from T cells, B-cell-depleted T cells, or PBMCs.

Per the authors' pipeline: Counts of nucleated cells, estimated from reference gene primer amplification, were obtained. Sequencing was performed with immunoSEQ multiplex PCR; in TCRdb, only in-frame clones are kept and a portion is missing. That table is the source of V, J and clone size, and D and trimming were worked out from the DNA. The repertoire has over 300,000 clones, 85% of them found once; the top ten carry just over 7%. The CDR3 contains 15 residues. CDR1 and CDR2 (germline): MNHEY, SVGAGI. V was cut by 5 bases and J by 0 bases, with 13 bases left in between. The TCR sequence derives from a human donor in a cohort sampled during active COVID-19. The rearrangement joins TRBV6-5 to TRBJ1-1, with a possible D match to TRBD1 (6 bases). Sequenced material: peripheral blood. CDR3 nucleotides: TGTGCCAGCAGTAGACAGGTTTATATGAACACTGAAGCTTTCTTT. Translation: CASSRQVYMNTEAFF.